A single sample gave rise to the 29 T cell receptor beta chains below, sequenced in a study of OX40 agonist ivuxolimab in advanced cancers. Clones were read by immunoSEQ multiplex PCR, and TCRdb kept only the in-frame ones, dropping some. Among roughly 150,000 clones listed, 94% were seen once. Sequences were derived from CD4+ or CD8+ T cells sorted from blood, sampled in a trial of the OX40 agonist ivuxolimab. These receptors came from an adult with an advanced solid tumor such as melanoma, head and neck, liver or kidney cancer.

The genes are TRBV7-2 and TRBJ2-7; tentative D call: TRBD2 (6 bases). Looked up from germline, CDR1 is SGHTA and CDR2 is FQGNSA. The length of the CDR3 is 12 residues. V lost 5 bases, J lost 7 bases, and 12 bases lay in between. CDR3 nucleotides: TGTGCCAGCAGCACCCCAGGGAGGGAGCAGTACTTC. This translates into CASSTPGREQYF.

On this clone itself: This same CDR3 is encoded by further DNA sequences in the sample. The CDR3 here is CASSRQETQYF. The CDR3 nucleotides are TGTGCCAGCTCACGACAAGAGACCCAGTACTTC. The chain combines TRBV18 with TRBJ2-5; no clear D. CDR1 KGHSH and CDR2 LQKENI come from the germline V gene. Trimming shortened V by 4 bases and J by 2 bases, and 2 bases separated the two germline ends. CDR3 length: 11 amino acids. The variable domain in full, completed from reference TRBV18 and TRBJ2-5, reads NAGVMQNPRHLVRRRGQEARLRCSPMKGHSHVYWYRQLPEEGLKFMVYLQKENIIDESGMPKERFSAEFPKEGPSILRIQQVVRGDSAAYFCASSRQETQYFGPGTRLLVL.

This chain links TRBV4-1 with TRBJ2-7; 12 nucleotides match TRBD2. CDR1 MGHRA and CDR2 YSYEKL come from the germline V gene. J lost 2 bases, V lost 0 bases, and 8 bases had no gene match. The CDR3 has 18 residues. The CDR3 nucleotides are TGCGCCAGCAGCCAAGAAACTAGCGGGAGGATTGGCCCCTACGAGCAGTACTTC. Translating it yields CASSQETSGRIGPYEQYF.

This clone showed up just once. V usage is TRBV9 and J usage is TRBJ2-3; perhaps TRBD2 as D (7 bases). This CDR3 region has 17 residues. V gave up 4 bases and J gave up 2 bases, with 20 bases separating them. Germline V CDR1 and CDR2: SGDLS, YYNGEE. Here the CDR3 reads CASSLNLQGLLTDTQYF. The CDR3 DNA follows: TGTGCCAGCAGCCTAAATTTACAGGGACTACTCACAGATACGCAGTATTTT.

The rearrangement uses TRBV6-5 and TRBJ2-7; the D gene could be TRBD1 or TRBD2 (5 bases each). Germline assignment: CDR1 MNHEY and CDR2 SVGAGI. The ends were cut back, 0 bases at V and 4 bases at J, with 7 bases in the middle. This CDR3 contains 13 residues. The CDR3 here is CASSYSGEYEQYF. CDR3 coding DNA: TGTGCCAGCAGTTACTCGGGGGAGTACGAGCAGTACTTC.

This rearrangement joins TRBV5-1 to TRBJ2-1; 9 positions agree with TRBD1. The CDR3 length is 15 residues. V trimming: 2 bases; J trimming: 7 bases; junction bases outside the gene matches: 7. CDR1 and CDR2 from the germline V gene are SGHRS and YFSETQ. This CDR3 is CASSFGQGPYNEQFF. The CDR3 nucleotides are TGCGCCAGCAGCTTCGGACAGGGGCCGTATAATGAGCAGTTCTTC.

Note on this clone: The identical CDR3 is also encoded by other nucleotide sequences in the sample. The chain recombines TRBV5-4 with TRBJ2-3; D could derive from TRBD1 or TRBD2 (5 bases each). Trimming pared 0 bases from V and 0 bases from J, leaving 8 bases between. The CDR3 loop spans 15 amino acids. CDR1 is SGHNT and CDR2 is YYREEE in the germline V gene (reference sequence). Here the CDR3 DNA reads TGTGCCAGCAGCTTGGGGGGGACGAGCACAGATACGCAGTATTTT. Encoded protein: CASSLGGTSTDTQYF.

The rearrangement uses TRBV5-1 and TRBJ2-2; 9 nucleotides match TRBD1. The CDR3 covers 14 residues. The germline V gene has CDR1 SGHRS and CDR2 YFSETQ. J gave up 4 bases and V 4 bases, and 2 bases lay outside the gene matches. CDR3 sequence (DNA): TGCGCCAGCAGCCGGGGACAGGGCACCGGGGAGCTGTTTTTT. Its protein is CASSRGQGTGELFF.

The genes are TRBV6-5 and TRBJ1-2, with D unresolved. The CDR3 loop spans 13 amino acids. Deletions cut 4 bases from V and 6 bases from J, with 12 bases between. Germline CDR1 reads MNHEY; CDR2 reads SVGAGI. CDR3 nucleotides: TGTGCCAGCAGTTGGTCAGGCGTCGATGGCTACACCTTC. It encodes CASSWSGVDGYTF.

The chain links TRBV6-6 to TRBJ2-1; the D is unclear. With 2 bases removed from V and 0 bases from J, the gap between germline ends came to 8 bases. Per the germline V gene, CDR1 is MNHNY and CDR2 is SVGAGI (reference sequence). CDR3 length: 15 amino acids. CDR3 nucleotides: TGTGCCAGCAGTTACATGCAAAGCTCCTACAATGAGCAGTTCTTC. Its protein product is CASSYMQSSYNEQFF.

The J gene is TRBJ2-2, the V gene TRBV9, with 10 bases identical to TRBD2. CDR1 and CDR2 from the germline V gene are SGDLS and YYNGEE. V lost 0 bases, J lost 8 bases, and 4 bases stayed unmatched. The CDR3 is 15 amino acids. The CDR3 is CASSVVAGGRGELFF. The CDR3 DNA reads TGTGCCAGCAGCGTAGTAGCGGGAGGTCGGGGGGAGCTGTTTTTT.

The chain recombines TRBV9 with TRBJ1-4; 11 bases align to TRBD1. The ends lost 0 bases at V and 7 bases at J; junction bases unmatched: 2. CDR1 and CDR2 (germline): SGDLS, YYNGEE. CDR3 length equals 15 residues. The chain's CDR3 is CASSVAGTGGEKLFF. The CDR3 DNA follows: TGTGCCAGCAGCGTAGCGGGGACAGGGGGTGAAAAACTGTTTTTT.

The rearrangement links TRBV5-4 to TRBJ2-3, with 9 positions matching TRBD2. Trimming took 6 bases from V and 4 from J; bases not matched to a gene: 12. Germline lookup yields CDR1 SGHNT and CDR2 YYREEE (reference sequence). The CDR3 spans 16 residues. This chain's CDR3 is CASTTGGTSPPDTQYF. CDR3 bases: TGTGCCAGCACCACGGGGGGGACTAGCCCCCCAGATACGCAGTATTTT.

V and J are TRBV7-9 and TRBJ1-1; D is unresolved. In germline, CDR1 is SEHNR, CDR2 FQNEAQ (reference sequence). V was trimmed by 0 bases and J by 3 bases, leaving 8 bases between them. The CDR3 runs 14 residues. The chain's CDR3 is CASSLAFGDTEAFF. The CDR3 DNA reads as TGTGCCAGCAGCTTAGCGTTCGGGGACACTGAAGCTTTCTTT. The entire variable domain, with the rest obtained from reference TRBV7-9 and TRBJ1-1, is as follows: DTGVSQNPRHKITKRGQNVTFRCDPISEHNRLYWYRQTLGQGPEFLTYFQNEAQLEKSRLLSDRFSAERPKGSFSTLEIQRTEQGDSAMYLCASSLAFGDTEAFFGQGTRLTVV.

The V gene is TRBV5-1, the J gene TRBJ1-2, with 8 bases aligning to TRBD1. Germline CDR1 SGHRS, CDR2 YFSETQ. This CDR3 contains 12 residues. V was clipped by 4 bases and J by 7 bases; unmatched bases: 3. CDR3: CASSPGGGGYTF. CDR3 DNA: TGCGCCAGCAGCCCAGGGGGCGGTGGCTACACCTTC.

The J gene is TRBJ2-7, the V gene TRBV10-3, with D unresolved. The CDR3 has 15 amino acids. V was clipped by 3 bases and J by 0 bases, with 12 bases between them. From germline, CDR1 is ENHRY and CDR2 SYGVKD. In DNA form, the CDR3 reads TGTGCCATCAGTGATTGGGCCAGGAGCTCCTACGAGCAGTACTTC. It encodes CAISDWARSSYEQYF.

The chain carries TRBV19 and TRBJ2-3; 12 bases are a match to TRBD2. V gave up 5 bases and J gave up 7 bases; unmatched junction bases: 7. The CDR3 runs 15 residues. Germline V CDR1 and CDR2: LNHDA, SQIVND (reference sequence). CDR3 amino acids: CASSQRLAGVYTQYF. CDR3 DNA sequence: TGTGCCAGTAGTCAACGACTAGCGGGAGTATATACGCAGTATTTT.

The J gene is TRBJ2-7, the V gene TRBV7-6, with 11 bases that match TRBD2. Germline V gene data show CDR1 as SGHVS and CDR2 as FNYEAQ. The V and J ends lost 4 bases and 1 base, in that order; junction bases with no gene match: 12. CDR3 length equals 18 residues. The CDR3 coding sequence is TGTGCCAGCAGCTCGACTGAGGGACTAGCGGTCTTTTCCTACGAGCAGTACTTC. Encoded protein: CASSSTEGLAVFSYEQYF.

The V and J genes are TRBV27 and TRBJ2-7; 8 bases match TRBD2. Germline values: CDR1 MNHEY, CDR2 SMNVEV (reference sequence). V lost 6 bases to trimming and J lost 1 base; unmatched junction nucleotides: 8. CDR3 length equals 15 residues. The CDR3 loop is CASRKLAGSSYEQYF. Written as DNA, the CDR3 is TGTGCCAGCAGAAAGCTAGCGGGTTCATCCTACGAGCAGTACTTC.

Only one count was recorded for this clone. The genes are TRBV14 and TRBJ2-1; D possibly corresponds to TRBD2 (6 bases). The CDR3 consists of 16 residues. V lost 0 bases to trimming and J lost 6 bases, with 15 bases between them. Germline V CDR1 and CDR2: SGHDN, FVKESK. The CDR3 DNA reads TGTGCCAGCAGCCAAGATGGGTGGAGGGGTAGCAATGAGCAGTTCTTC. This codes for CASSQDGWRGSNEQFF.

The CDR3 here is CASSAGTGGIGTEAFF. For the CDR3, the DNA is TGCGCCAGCAGCGCCGGGACAGGGGGCATAGGTACTGAAGCTTTCTTT. The genes are TRBV5-1 and TRBJ1-1, with 12 bases that match TRBD1. V trimming: 4 bases; J trimming: 5 bases; junction bases outside the gene matches: 9. Germline-derived CDR1 and CDR2 are SGHRS and YFSETQ. This CDR3 is 16 amino acids long.

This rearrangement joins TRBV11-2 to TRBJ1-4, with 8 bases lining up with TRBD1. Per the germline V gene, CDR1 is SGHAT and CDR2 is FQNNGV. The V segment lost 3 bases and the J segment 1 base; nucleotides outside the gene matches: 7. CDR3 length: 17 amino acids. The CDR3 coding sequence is TGTGCCAGCAGCTTTCGGACAGGGAGGGTAACTAATGAAAAACTGTTTTTT. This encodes CASSFRTGRVTNEKLFF.

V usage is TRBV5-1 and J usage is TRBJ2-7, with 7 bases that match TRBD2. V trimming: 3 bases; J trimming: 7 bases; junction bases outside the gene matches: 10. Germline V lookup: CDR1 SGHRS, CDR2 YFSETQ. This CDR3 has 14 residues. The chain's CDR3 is CASSSGLGGEEQYF. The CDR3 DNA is TGCGCCAGCAGCTCTGGACTAGGAGGTGAGGAGCAGTACTTC.

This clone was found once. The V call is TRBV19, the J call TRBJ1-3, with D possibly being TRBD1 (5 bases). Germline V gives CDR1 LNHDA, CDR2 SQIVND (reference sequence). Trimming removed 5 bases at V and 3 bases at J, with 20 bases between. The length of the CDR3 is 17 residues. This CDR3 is CASSSPTRVLVGNTIYF. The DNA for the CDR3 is TGTGCCAGTAGTTCCCCGACCAGGGTGCTGGTTGGAAACACCATATATTTT.

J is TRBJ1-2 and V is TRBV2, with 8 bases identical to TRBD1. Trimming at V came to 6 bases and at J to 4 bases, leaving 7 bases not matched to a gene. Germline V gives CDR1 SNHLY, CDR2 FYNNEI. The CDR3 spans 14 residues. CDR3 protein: CASSADRAGYGYTF. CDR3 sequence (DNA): TGTGCCAGCAGCGCGGACAGGGCAGGCTATGGCTACACCTTC.

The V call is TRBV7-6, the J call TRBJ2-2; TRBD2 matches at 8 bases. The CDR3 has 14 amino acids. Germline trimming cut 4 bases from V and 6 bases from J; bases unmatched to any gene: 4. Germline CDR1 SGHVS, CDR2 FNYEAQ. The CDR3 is CASSSREGAGELFF. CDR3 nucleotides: TGTGCCAGCAGCTCCCGGGAGGGGGCCGGGGAGCTGTTTTTT.

CDR3 amino acids: CASSLSTGTVFTEAFF. The CDR3 region has the DNA TGTGCCAGCAGTTTATCTACCGGGACGGTGTTCACTGAAGCTTTCTTT. The chain is built from TRBV28 and TRBJ1-1; D perhaps matches TRBD1 (5 bases). Germline V CDR1 and CDR2: MDHEN, SYDVKM. Trimming cost V 1 base and J 4 bases, with 16 bases left between them. The CDR3 extends over 16 amino acids.

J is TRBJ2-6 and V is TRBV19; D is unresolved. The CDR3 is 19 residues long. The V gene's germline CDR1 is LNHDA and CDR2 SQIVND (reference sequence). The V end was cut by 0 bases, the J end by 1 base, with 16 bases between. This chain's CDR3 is CASSIEGASLISGANVLTF. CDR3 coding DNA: TGTGCCAGTAGTATAGAAGGCGCGAGTCTTATTTCTGGGGCCAACGTCCTGACTTTC.

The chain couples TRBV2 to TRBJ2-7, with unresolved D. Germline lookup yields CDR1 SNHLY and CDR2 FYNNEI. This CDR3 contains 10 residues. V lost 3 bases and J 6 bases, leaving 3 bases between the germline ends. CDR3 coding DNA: TGTGCCAGCAGTGAGGGCGAGCAGTACTTC. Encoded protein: CASSEGEQYF.